Described below is a single TCR beta chain sequence and its context. Its antigen is as yet unknown. The data derive from a study of identical twins. Whole-study results and caveats: Where beta out-of-frame sequences were concerned, excess twin sharing was weaker. Fewer insertions marked abundant cord blood beta clonotypes; young adult naive trended weakly, memory not at all. Partial confounding of zero-insertion analyses by invariant MAIT and iNKT cells was possible.

TCRdb redid the calling of the 5' RACE reads with MiXCR, one entry per CDR3 protein. This repertoire shows roughly 1,500,000 distinct CDR3 sequences, roughly 35% found once; its top ten account for over 0.25%. Germline V gene lookup returns CDR1 MGHRA and CDR2 YSYEKL. The V segment lost 5 bases and the J segment 2 bases; nucleotides outside the gene matches: 8. This CDR3 contains 15 residues. The sequencing sample was made of cord blood. This receptor was taken from a newborn girl in good health. The chain combines TRBV4-1 with TRBJ2-7, with 8 nucleotides matching TRBD2. This CDR3 reads CASSLTSGQPYEQYF. The CDR3, as DNA: TGCGCCAGCAGCTTAACTAGCGGCCAACCCTACGAGCAGTACTTC.